Reported below is one T cell receptor (beta chain). Germline V gives CDR1 SGHKS, CDR2 YYEKEE (reference sequence). V was clipped by 5 bases and J by 6 bases; unmatched bases: 9. CDR3 length: 15 residues. The sample is drawn from a study of blood T cell repertoires in COVID-19. Study context: Collection of acute and convalescent COVID-19 samples took place in the United States, Italy and Spain.

As originally analysed: Reference gene primer amplification gave nucleated cell count estimates. The protocol was immunoSEQ multiplex PCR, while the TCRdb copy is restricted to in-frame clones and leaves out a portion. V and J calls and clone size are given by that table; D and trimming were obtained from the DNA. The table lists 250,000 to 400,000 clones, approximately 88% of them singletons. The receptor was isolated from a woman under 40 with COVID-19, enrolled during active disease. The chain links TRBV5-5 to TRBJ1-4, with 8 bases matching TRBD1. The sample comprised peripheral blood. CDR3 coding DNA: TGTGCCAGCAGTTCGCCCGGGACAGGTTATGAAAAACTGTTTTTT. Encoded protein: CASSSPGTGYEKLFF.